These 16 T cell receptor beta chains were sequenced from one sample in a study of blood T cell repertoires in COVID-19. This table comes from immunoSEQ multiplex PCR, and its TCRdb copy is limited to in-frame clones, with some not included. This sample has about 150,000 clones, with 87% found just once. Material for sequencing was peripheral blood. Receptors originate from a human donor in a cohort sampled during active COVID-19.

J is TRBJ1-3 and V is TRBV9; D is undetermined. Trimming removed 0 bases from V and 9 bases from J, with 16 bases in between. CDR3 length: 15 amino acids. Germline assignment: CDR1 SGDLS and CDR2 YYNGEE. CDR3 DNA sequence: TGTGCCAGCAGCGTAGAGTCGGGGAAGCCAGGCACCATATATTTT. The encoded protein is CASSVESGKPGTIYF.

The J gene is TRBJ2-3, the V gene TRBV3-1 (or the pseudogene TRBV3-2), with a possible D match to TRBD2 (7 bases). Trimming removed 1 base at V and 2 bases at J, with 13 bases between. This CDR3 comprises 16 residues. Per the germline V gene, CDR1 is LGHDT and CDR2 is YNNKEL (reference sequence). In DNA form, the CDR3 reads TGTGCCAGCAGCCAAGGGGGGGGCGCACACACAGATACGCAGTATTTT. Amino acid sequence: CASSQGGGAHTDTQYF.

J is TRBJ1-5 and V is TRBV2, with no clear D. In germline, CDR1 is SNHLY, CDR2 FYNNEI. This CDR3 region has 15 residues. Between the trimmed V and J ends, which lost 4 bases and 0 bases, there was a span of 10 bases. The CDR3 DNA is TGTGCCAGCAGTGGCGGGAGACTTAGCAATCAGCCCCAGCATTTT. It is translated as CASSGGRLSNQPQHF.

The chain combines TRBV10-2 with TRBJ2-7, with TRBD2 matching 10 bases. With V trimmed by 10 bases and J by 2 bases, 14 bases remained unmatched. The CDR3 length is 16 residues. Germline values: CDR1 WSHSY, CDR2 SAAADI. The CDR3 loop is CATLSLLAGRTYEQYF. In DNA form, the CDR3 reads TGCGCCACCCTTAGCTTACTAGCGGGGCGCACCTACGAGCAGTACTTC.

This chain connects TRBV6-5 to TRBJ2-7, with 9 bases matching TRBD1. Germline CDR1 MNHEY, CDR2 SVGAGI. The V segment lost 5 bases and the J segment 1 base; nucleotides outside the gene matches: 3. CDR3 length equals 14 residues. CDR3 residues: CASSRDRESYEQYF. Written as DNA, the CDR3 is TGTGCCAGCAGTCGGGACAGGGAATCCTACGAGCAGTACTTC.

The genes are TRBV19 and TRBJ1-1; tentatively, D is TRBD1 (5 bases). This CDR3 is built from 17 residues. Trimming cost V 5 bases and J 4 bases, with 23 bases left between them. The germline V gene has CDR1 LNHDA and CDR2 SQIVND (reference sequence). The CDR3 sequence is CASSPWRARVESTEAFF. The CDR3 DNA sequence: TGTGCCAGTAGTCCTTGGCGCGCCAGGGTCGAGAGCACTGAAGCTTTCTTT.

This sequence joins TRBV9 and TRBJ2-7; tentative D call: TRBD1 (5 bases). Germline-derived CDR1 and CDR2 are SGDLS and YYNGEE. V was cut by 3 bases and J by 8 bases, with 12 bases left in between. The CDR3 length is 12 residues. The CDR3: CASSEGQGKQYF. CDR3 DNA: TGTGCCAGCAGCGAGGGTCAGGGAAAGCAGTACTTC.

V usage is TRBV5-6 and J usage is TRBJ2-1; TRBD2 aligns across 10 bases. The germline V gene encodes CDR1 SGHDT and CDR2 YYEEEE. The CDR3 has 19 amino acids. V shed 0 bases and J 0 bases; nucleotides not matched to a gene: 9. The CDR3 region is CASSLVSFSGRTSYNEQFF. The CDR3 DNA reads as TGTGCCAGCAGCTTGGTGTCCTTTAGCGGGAGGACCTCCTACAATGAGCAGTTCTTC.

The chain joins TRBV6-2 or TRBV6-3 to TRBJ2-7; D unclear. Germline CDR1 and CDR2: MNHEY and SVGEGT. The CDR3 totals 16 residues. Trimming took 6 bases from V and 0 from J, leaving 18 bases between them. CDR3 region: CASSPSRRFYSYEQYF. The CDR3 DNA is TGTGCCAGCAGCCCCTCGCGGCGCTTCTACTCCTACGAGCAGTACTTC.

The chain links TRBV5-4 to TRBJ2-7; possible D gene TRBD1, 5 bases. The CDR3 spans 15 residues. From germline, CDR1 is SGHNT and CDR2 YYREEE (reference sequence). Trimming removed 0 bases from V and 1 base from J, with 11 bases in between. In DNA form, the CDR3 reads TGTGCCAGCAGCTTGGTAGGGGCAAGATCCTACGAGCAGTACTTC. Translated: CASSLVGARSYEQYF.

The chain recombines TRBV19 with TRBJ2-3; D is possibly TRBD2 (6 bases). Germline assignment: CDR1 LNHDA and CDR2 SQIVND (reference sequence). V lost 9 bases and J 1 base, leaving 29 bases between the germline ends. The CDR3 contains 19 residues. The CDR3 DNA sequence: TGTGCCAGGCCTCTCGACCCCGGAGGGCGGAGACATGGCACAGATACGCAGTATTTT. Translating it yields CARPLDPGGRRHGTDTQYF.

In this sample, this clone turned up once. The genes are TRBV12-3 or TRBV12-4 and TRBJ2-5; TRBD2 agrees at 7 bases. The CDR3 has 12 amino acids. Unmatched junction bases numbered 0, after V lost 3 bases and J lost 5 bases. The CDR3 nucleotides are TGTGCCAGCAGTTTCGGGGGGGAGACCCAGTACTTC. It codes for CASSFGGETQYF.

V gene TRBV27 combines with J gene TRBJ2-3, with 7 nucleotides matching TRBD2. After removal of 3 bases from V and 2 bases from J, the junction contained 2 bases not matched to a gene. The CDR3 is made up of 14 amino acids. Germline V CDR1 and CDR2: MNHEY, SMNVEV (reference sequence). This CDR3 is CASSLGLNTDTQYF. The CDR3 nucleotides are TGTGCCAGCAGTTTGGGACTAAACACAGATACGCAGTATTTT.

The chain couples TRBV25-1 to TRBJ2-7; 12 bases align to TRBD2. Germline lookup yields CDR1 MGHDK and CDR2 SYGVNS. The CDR3 sequence is 18 residues long. J gave up 3 bases and V 6 bases, and 15 bases lay outside the gene matches. The CDR3, as DNA: TGTGCCAGCAGCCCCCCGACTAGCGGGAGCTATGGGGTCTACGAGCAGTACTTC. Its translation is CASSPPTSGSYGVYEQYF.

The V and J genes are TRBV3-1 (or the pseudogene TRBV3-2) and TRBJ2-7; TRBD2 matches 11 bases. CDR3 size: 14 residues. Trimming took 5 bases from V and 2 from J; bases not matched to a gene: 2. Germline V gives CDR1 LGHDT, CDR2 YNNKEL (reference sequence). CDR3: CASSIAGGPYEQYF. The CDR3 nucleotides read TGTGCCAGCAGCATAGCGGGAGGGCCCTACGAGCAGTACTTC.

This CDR3 reads CASSYAGTSSPSGANVLTF. The DNA of the CDR3 is TGTGCCAGCAGCTACGCCGGGACTAGCTCGCCCTCTGGGGCCAACGTCCTGACTTTC. The rearrangement joins TRBV5-6 to TRBJ2-6; TRBD2 matches at 9 bases. CDR1 and CDR2 (germline): SGHDT, YYEEEE. The CDR3 covers 19 residues. V gave up 3 bases and J gave up 0 bases; unmatched junction bases: 10.